One TCR beta chain is described in this entry. The entry originates in a study of blood T cell repertoires in COVID-19. About the study: Sites in the United States, Italy and Spain provided acute and convalescent COVID-19 samples.

Data came from immunoSEQ multiplex PCR; TCRdb stores just in-frame clones and leaves some out. The sample shows just over 300,000 clones, approximately 84% of them seen only once. This CDR3 contains 18 residues. The V and J ends lost 4 bases and 3 bases, in that order; junction bases with no gene match: 12. Germline V gives CDR1 SGHKS, CDR2 YYEKEE (reference sequence). Recovery among Cohort 3 donors was established by two negative PCRs, clearance, or symptom resolution. Material for sequencing was PBMCs or T cells enriched from blood (not recorded which). The receptor comes from a man aged 25-45 years who had recovered from COVID-19. The V call is TRBV5-5, the J call TRBJ1-5; TRBD1 matches 11 bases. CDR3 protein: CASSLTGTGGENNQPQHF. The CDR3 coding sequence is TGTGCCAGCAGCCTAACCGGGACAGGGGGGGAAAACAATCAGCCCCAGCATTTT.